A selection of T cell receptor beta chains follows, all from one sample in a study of shared T cell receptors in the human thymus. Profiled with immunoSEQ multiplex PCR; TCRdb holds only in-frame clones, not every one. The top ten clones hold roughly 0.0089% of a sample with about 660,000 clones, roughly 86% of them seen once. These data are also associated with another study on human thymus T cells.

The source material was thymocytes. The receptors were sampled from a boy less than two years old with a congenital heart defect. CDR3s include the opening cysteine and the closing phenylalanine or tryptophan. A D gene is named only where the DNA matches it firmly. The size entry is marked missing in some rows and otherwise reads once, few, many or a size class.

d_call clone_size j_call v_call cdr3_aa cdr3_nt
. . TRBJ2-1 TRBV19 CASGRGSHNEQFF TGTGCCAGTGGTAGAGGCTCACACAATGAGCAGTTCTTC
TRBD1 . TRBJ2-5 TRBV28 CASSFLFSGTGLETQYF TGTGCCAGCAGTTTTCTTTTTTCCGGGACAGGGCTAGAGACCCAGTACTTC
TRBD2 once TRBJ2-4 TRBV2 CASRLGGHLAKNIQYF TGTGCCAGCAGACTGGGAGGGCATTTAGCCAAAAACATTCAGTACTTC
TRBD2 . TRBJ2-1 TRBV27 CASSLVGGLGGNEQFF TGTGCCAGCAGTTTAGTCGGGGGACTAGGGGGCAATGAGCAGTTCTTC
TRBD2 . TRBJ2-3 TRBV27 CASGGRADTQYF TGTGCCAGCGGAGGGAGGGCAGATACGCAGTATTTT
. . TRBJ1-1 TRBV7-8 CASSLQGPDTEAFF TGTGCCAGCAGCTTACAGGGCCCCGACACTGAAGCTTTCTTT
. . TRBJ1-2 TRBV5-6 CASSLGGGRGYTF TGTGCCAGCAGCTTGGGCGGGGGAAGGGGCTACACCTTC
TRBD2 once TRBJ2-2 TRBV28 CASSWLAGATGELFF TGTGCCAGCAGTTGGCTAGCGGGGGCCACCGGGGAGCTGTTTTTT
. . TRBJ2-1 TRBV5-4 CASSLKRGGDNEQFF TGCGCCAGCAGTCTGAAGAGAGGAGGGGACAATGAGCAGTTCTTC
TRBD2 . TRBJ2-5 TRBV11-2 CASSLDEGTSGFQETQYF TGTGCCAGCAGCTTAGATGAGGGGACTAGCGGATTCCAAGAGACCCAGTACTTC
. . TRBJ1-3 TRBV28 CASYPRRGNPPGNTIYF TGTGCCAGTTACCCCCGGAGAGGGAATCCCCCTGGAAACACCATATATTTT
TRBD1 . TRBJ1-1 TRBV6-1 CASSAICSGTGSSEAFF TGTGCCAGCAGTGCGATTTGTTCCGGGACAGGGAGTTCTGAAGCTTTCTTT
TRBD1 . TRBJ1-2 TRBV27 CASRSPGTGNYGYTF TGTGCCAGCAGGAGTCCCGGGACAGGGAACTATGGCTACACCTTC
TRBD2 . TRBJ2-5 TRBV30 CAWRRVAGEAGRETQYF TGTGCCTGGAGGAGGGTAGCGGGAGAGGCGGGGCGGGAGACCCAGTACTTC
TRBD2 . TRBJ2-1 TRBV7-3 CASSVTASGGAYNEQFF TGTGCCAGCAGCGTAACCGCTAGCGGGGGGGCCTACAATGAGCAGTTCTTC
. . TRBJ1-5 TRBV28 CASSLEDSVSNQPQHF TGTGCCAGCAGTTTAGAGGACAGTGTAAGCAATCAGCCCCAGCATTTT
TRBD2 . TRBJ2-3 TRBV7-9 CASSQPGTREERDTQYF TGTGCCAGCAGCCAGCCTGGGACTAGGGAGGAGAGAGATACGCAGTATTTT
. . TRBJ1-2 TRBV6-5 CASSYGQDYGYTF TGTGCCAGCAGTTATGGGCAGGACTATGGCTACACCTTC
TRBD1 . TRBJ1-2 TRBV10-3 CAISEAARTGDGYTF TGTGCCATCAGTGAGGCAGCCAGGACAGGGGATGGCTACACCTTC
. . TRBJ1-3 TRBV6-8 CASSYPLLDSPSSGNTIYF TGTGCCAGCAGTTACCCGCTTTTGGACTCACCATCGTCTGGAAACACCATATATTTT
TRBD1 . TRBJ1-1 TRBV5-1 CASSPEWTGSKTEAFF TGCGCCAGCAGCCCCGAATGGACAGGGAGTAAGACTGAAGCTTTCTTT
. . TRBJ2-5 TRBV11-3 CASSLDRGSETQYF TGTGCCAGCAGCTTAGATAGGGGTTCGGAGACCCAGTACTTC
TRBD1 . TRBJ1-1 TRBV6-5 CASCAGTGAREAFF TGTGCCAGCTGCGCCGGGACAGGGGCACGAGAAGCTTTCTTT
. few TRBJ1-6 TRBV16 CASSQSSRQYGSSDNSPLHF TGTGCCAGCAGCCAATCTTCAAGACAATATGGGTCTTCCGATAATTCACCCCTCCACTTT